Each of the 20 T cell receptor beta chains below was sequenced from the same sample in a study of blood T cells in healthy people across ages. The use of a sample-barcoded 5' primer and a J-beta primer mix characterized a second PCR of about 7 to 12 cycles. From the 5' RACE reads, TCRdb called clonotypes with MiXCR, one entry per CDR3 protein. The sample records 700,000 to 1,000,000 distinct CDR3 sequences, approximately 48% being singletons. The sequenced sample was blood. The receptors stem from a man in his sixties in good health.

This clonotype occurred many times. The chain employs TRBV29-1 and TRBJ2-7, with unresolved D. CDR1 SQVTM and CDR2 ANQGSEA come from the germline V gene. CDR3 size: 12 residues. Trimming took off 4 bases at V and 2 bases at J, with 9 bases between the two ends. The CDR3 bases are TGCAGCGTTGTGGAGAGAACCTACGAGCAGTACTTC. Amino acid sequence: CSVVERTYEQYF.

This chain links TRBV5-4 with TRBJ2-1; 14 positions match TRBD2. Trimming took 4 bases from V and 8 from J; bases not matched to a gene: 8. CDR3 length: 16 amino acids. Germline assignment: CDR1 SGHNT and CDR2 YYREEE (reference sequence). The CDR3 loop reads CASSRRLAGGPDEQFF. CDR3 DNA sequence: TGTGCCAGCAGCCGCAGACTAGCGGGGGGGCCGGATGAGCAGTTCTTC.

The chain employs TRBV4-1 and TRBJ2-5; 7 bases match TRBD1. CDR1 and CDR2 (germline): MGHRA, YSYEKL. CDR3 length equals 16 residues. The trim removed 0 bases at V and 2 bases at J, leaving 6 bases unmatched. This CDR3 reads CASSQDGGQEQETQYF. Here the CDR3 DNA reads TGCGCCAGCAGCCAAGATGGAGGACAGGAGCAAGAGACCCAGTACTTC.

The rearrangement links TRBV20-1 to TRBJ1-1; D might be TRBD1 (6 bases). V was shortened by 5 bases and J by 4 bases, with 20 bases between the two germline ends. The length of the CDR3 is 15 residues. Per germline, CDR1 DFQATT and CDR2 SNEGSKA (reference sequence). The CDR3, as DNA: TGCAGTGCTGCAACCGGGAATCAGGGGAGCACTGAAGCTTTCTTT. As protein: CSAATGNQGSTEAFF.

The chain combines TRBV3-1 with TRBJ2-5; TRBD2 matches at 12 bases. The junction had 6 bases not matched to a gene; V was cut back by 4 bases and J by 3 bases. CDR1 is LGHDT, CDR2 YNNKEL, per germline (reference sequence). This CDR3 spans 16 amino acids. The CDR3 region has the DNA TGTGCCAGCAGCCGGCAACTAGCGGGGGGCAAAGAGACCCAGTACTTC. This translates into CASSRQLAGGKETQYF.

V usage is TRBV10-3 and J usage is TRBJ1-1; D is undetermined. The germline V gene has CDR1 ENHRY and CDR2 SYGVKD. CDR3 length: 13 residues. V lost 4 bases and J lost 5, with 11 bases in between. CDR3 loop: CAISVTDNTEAFF. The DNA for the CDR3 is TGTGCCATCAGTGTGACCGACAATACTGAAGCTTTCTTT.

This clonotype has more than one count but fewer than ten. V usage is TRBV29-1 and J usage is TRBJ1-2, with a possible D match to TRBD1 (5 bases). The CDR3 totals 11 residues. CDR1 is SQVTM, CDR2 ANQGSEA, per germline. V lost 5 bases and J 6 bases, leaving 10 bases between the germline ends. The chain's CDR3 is CSVLGGDGYTF. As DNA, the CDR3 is TGCAGCGTTCTCGGGGGAGATGGCTACACCTTC.

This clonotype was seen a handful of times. DNA of the CDR3: TGTGCCACCAGCAGAGATAGGCGGGGCTACACCTTC. Translation: CATSRDRRGYTF. The J gene is TRBJ1-2, the V gene TRBV15, with D unclear. CDR1 is LNHNV and CDR2 is YYDKDF in the germline V gene (reference sequence). The CDR3 totals 12 residues. V was cut by 0 bases and J by 8 bases, with 7 bases left in between.

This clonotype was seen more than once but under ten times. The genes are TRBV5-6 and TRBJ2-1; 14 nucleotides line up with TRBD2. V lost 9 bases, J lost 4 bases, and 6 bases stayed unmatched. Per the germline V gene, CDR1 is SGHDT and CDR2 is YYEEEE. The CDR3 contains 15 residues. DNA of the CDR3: TGTGCCACCCCGACTAGCGGGGGGGCTTACAATGAGCAGTTCTTC. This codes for CATPTSGGAYNEQFF.

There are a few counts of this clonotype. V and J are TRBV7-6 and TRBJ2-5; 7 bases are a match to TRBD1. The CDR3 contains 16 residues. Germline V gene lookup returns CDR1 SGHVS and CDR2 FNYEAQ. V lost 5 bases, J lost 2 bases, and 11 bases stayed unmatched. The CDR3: CASSRNRQGRQETQYF. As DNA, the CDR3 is TGTGCCAGCAGCCGTAACAGACAGGGTCGGCAAGAGACCCAGTACTTC. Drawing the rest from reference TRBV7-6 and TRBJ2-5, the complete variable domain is GAGVSQSPRYKVTKRGQDVALRCDPISGHVSLYWYRQALGQGPEFLTYFNYEAQQDKSGLPNDRFSAERPEGSISTLTIQRTEQRDSAMYRCASSRNRQGRQETQYFGPGTRLLVL.

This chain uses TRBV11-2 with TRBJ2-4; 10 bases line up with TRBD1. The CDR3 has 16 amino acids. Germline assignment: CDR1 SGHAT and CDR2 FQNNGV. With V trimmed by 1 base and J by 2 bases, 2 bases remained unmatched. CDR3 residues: CASSLATGGTKNIQYF. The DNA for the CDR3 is TGTGCCAGCAGCTTAGCGACAGGGGGCACCAAAAACATTCAGTACTTC.

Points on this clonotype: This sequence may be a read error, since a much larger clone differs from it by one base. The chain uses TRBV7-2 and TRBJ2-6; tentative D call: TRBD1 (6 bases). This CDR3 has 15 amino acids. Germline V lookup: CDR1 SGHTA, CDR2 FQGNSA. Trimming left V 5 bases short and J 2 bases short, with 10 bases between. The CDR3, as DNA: TGTGCCAGCAGCCCAGGGGACGCTGGGGCCAACGTCCTGACTTTC. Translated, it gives CASSPGDAGANVLTF.

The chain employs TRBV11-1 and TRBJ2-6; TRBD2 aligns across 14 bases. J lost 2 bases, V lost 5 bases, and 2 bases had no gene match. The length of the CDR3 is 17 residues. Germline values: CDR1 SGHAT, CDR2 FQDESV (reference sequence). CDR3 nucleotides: TGTGCCAGCAGCGAGGGACTAGCGGGGGCTGGGGCCAACGTCCTGACTTTC. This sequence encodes CASSEGLAGAGANVLTF.

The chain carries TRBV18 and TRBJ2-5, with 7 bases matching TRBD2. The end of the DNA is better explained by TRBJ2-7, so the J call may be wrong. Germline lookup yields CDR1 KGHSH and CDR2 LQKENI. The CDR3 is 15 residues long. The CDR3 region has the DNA TGTGCCAGCCGGACGGGCGACGGGGGGTCCTACGAGCAGTACTTC. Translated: CASRTGDGGSYEQYF.

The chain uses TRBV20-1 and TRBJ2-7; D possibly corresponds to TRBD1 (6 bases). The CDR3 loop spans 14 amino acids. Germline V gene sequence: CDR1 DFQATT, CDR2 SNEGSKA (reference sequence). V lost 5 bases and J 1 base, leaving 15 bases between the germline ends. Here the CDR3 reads CSAGMGHSSYEQYF. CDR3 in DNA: TGCAGTGCTGGCATGGGACACTCATCCTACGAGCAGTACTTC.

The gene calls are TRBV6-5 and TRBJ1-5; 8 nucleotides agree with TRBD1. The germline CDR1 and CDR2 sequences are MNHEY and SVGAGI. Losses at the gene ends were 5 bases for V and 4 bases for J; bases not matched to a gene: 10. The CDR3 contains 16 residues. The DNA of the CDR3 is TGTGCCAGCAGTCGACAGGGGACCGGAGGAAATCAGCCCCAGCATTTT. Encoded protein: CASSRQGTGGNQPQHF.

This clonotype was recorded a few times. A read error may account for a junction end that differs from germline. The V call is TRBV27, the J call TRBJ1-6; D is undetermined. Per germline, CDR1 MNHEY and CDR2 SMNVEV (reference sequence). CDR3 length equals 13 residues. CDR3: CASSLGHNSPLHF. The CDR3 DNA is TGTGCCAGTAGTTTAGGCCATAATTCACCCCTCCACTTT.

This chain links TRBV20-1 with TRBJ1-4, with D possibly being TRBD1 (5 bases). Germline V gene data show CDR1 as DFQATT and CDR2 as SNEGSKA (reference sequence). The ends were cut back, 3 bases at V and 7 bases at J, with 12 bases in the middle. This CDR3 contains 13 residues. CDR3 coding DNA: TGCAGTGCTAGGCCGAGGCAGGGTGAAAAACTGTTTTTT. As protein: CSARPRQGEKLFF.

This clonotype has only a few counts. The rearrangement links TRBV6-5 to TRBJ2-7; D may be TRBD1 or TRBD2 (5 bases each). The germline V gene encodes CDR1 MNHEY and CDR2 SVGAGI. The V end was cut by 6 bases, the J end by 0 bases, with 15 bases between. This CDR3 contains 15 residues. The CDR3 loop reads CASSKQGRSSYEQYF. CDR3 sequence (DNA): TGTGCCAGCAGCAAGCAGGGACGGAGCTCCTACGAGCAGTACTTC.

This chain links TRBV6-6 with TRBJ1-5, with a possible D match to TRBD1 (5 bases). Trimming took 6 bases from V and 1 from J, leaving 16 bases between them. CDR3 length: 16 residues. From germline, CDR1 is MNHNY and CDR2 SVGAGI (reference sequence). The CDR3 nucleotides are TGTGCCAGCAGCCTCCGAGGGGAGAGGAGCAATCAGCCCCAGCATTTT. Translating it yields CASSLRGERSNQPQHF.